Following are 7 T cell receptor beta chains from one sample sequenced in a study of blood T cell repertoires in COVID-19. Assay used: immunoSEQ multiplex PCR; TCRdb lists only in-frame clones, some missing. The data show approximately 470,000 clones, with about nine tenths seen just once and roughly 0.7% held by the top ten. Sequenced input: PBMCs or T cells enriched from blood (not recorded which). The source of these receptors is a woman aged 18-29 years who had recovered from COVID-19.

This clone was seen just once. The chain recombines TRBV5-1 with TRBJ1-4; possibly TRBD1 for D (5 bases). CDR3 length equals 15 residues. CDR1 and CDR2 (germline): SGHRS, YFSETQ. V was cut by 2 bases and J by 8 bases, with 16 bases left in between. DNA for the CDR3: TGCGCCAGCAGCTTATGGAGGGGAAGGGACGAAAAACTGTTTTTT. Amino acid sequence: CASSLWRGRDEKLFF.

The chain joins TRBV21-1 to TRBJ2-7; the table's D call of TRBD2 was not tested on the DNA. TRBV21-1 is classified as a pseudogene. The CDR3 sequence is 14 residues long. CDR3 amino acids: CASSTRGVKYEQYF. CDR3 bases: TGTGCCAGCAGCACGCGGGGGGTGAAGTACGAGCAGTACTTC.

V and J are TRBV7-9 and TRBJ1-3; possible D gene TRBD1, 5 bases. Trimming left V 4 bases short and J 4 bases short, with 20 bases between. The CDR3 runs to 17 residues. Per the germline V gene, CDR1 is SEHNR and CDR2 is FQNEAQ (reference sequence). The CDR3 here is CASSSSDAYTGGNTIYF. The CDR3 DNA reads as TGTGCCAGCAGCTCCTCCGACGCCTATACAGGAGGAAACACCATATATTTT. Combining the CDR3 with reference TRBV7-9 and TRBJ1-3 gives the whole variable domain DTGVSQNPRHKITKRGQNVTFRCDPISEHNRLYWYRQTLGQGPEFLTYFQNEAQLEKSRLLSDRFSAERPKGSFSTLEIQRTEQGDSAMYLCASSSSDAYTGGNTIYFGEGSWLTVV.

This rearrangement joins TRBV6-2 or TRBV6-3 to TRBJ1-1; 9 bases fit TRBD1. The V gene end was trimmed by 4 bases and the J gene end by 2 bases; junction bases not matched to a gene: 8. Germline loops: CDR1 MNHEY, CDR2 SVGEGT. The CDR3 consists of 16 residues. The CDR3 reads CASSWVQGQGNTEAFF. CDR3 DNA sequence: TGTGCCAGCAGTTGGGTACAGGGACAGGGAAACACTGAAGCTTTCTTT.

This clone was counted a few times. This chain joins TRBV7-2 and TRBJ1-2, with D tentatively TRBD1 (5 bases). Germline values: CDR1 SGHTA, CDR2 FQGNSA. The CDR3 runs to 13 residues. V was clipped by 5 bases and J by 4 bases, with 11 bases between them. This chain's CDR3 is CASSMTVRYGYTF. In DNA form, the CDR3 reads TGTGCCAGCAGCATGACAGTCCGCTATGGCTACACCTTC.

This chain connects TRBV11-2 to TRBJ2-7, with 10 bases identical to TRBD1. There are 14 residues in the CDR3. V lost 4 bases to trimming and J lost 6 bases; unmatched junction nucleotides: 6. Germline V gene data show CDR1 as SGHAT and CDR2 as FQNNGV. The CDR3 loop is CASSSPRTGGEQYF. The CDR3 DNA reads as TGTGCCAGCAGCTCACCTCGGACAGGGGGCGAGCAGTACTTC.

The CDR3 DNA follows: TGTGCCAGCAGCCATGGACTCTCCTACGAGCAGTACTTC. Protein product: CASSHGLSYEQYF. The rearrangement uses TRBV14 and TRBJ2-7, with D possibly matching TRBD2 (5 bases). This CDR3 has 13 residues. With 3 bases removed from V and 0 bases from J, the gap between germline ends came to 6 bases. From germline, CDR1 is SGHDN and CDR2 FVKESK.